This T cell receptor beta chain was identified in a study of blood T cell repertoires in COVID-19. As for the study in general: Samples representing acute and convalescent COVID-19 were sourced from the United States, Italy and Spain. PBMCs, B-cell-depleted T cells, or T cells provided the cDNA or gDNA that made up the material.

Original processing notes: Nucleated cell number was recorded as an estimate derived from reference gene primer amplification. Assay: immunoSEQ multiplex PCR; the TCRdb copy retains only in-frame clones and omits some. The V and J calls and clone size are taken from that table; D and trimming were inferred from the DNA. The profile shows over 250,000 clones, about 80% of them singletons. Trimming took 6 bases from V and 5 from J; bases not matched to a gene: 9. Germline loops: CDR1 MNHEY, CDR2 SVGEGT. CDR3 length: 14 amino acids. This sequence was found in a woman aged 80 or older with acute or convalescent COVID-19. The specimen was peripheral blood. The rearrangement links TRBV6-2 or TRBV6-3 to TRBJ2-7; TRBD2 matches at 8 bases. The CDR3 loop is CASSPGGGRHEQYF. CDR3 coding DNA: TGTGCCAGCAGCCCCGGGGGGGGGCGACACGAGCAGTACTTC.